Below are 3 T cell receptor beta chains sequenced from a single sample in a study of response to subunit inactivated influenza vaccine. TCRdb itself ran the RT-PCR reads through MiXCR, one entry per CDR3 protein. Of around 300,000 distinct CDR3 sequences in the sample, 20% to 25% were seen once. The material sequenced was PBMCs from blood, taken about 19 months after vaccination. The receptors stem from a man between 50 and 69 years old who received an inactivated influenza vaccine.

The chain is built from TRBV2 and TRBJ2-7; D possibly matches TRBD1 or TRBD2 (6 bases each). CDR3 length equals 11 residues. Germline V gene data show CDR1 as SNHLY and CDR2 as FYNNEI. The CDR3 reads CGGGQGYEQYF. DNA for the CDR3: TGTGGTGGGGGGCAAGGCTACGAGCAGTACTTC.

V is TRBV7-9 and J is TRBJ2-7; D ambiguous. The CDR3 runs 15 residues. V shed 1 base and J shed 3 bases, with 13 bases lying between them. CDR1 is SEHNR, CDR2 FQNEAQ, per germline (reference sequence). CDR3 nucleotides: TGTGCCAGCAGCTTAGTTAGTCATAGAGGCTACGAGCAGTACTTC. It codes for CASSLVSHRGYEQYF.

The CDR3 loop reads CASSSSLGQEQYF. CDR3 bases: TGTGCCAGCAGCTCGAGTCTTGGGCAGGAGCAGTACTTC. This chain links TRBV5-6 with TRBJ2-7; unclear D gene. The germline gives CDR1 SGHDT, CDR2 YYEEEE. The CDR3 covers 13 residues. The V end was cut by 3 bases, the J end by 7 bases, with 14 bases between.